One and the same sample provided the 29 T cell receptor beta chains below, sequenced in a study of regulatory T cells in long-lasting Graves disease. Time point denoted: newly diagnosed GD, antithyroid drugs for less than 3 months. RNA isolated from PBMCs was used to make the TCR library. Construction of the TCR beta libraries employed iRepertoire HTBI primers in conjunction with Arm-PCR of CDR3 regions. TCRdb recomputed calls from the multiplex PCR reads with MiXCR, one row per CDR3 protein. This sample has approximately 440,000 distinct CDR3 sequences, with around 16% found just once. This sample was shared with a second study, whose subject was T cells in Graves' hyperthyroidism and ophthalmopathy.

Source: peripheral blood mononuclear cells (PBMCs), taken at new diagnosis, from a patient treated with antithyroid drugs. These receptors came from a man in his forties with Graves disease.

This sequence joins TRBV7-8 and TRBJ2-2; D may be TRBD1 (6 bases). Trimming removed 4 bases from V and 3 bases from J, with 12 bases in between. The CDR3 covers 15 residues. The germline CDR1 and CDR2 sequences are SGHVS and FQNEAQ. CDR3 nucleotide sequence: TGTGCCAGCAGCTCTGGGGCAGGGGACACCGGGGAGCTGTTTTTT. Amino acid sequence: CASSSGAGDTGELFF.

This clonotype has at least ten counts. V usage is TRBV7-3 and J usage is TRBJ1-1; possible D gene TRBD1, 6 bases. V was trimmed by 5 bases and J by 8 bases, leaving 18 bases between them. Per germline, CDR1 SGHTA and CDR2 FQGTGA. The CDR3 is 14 amino acids. The CDR3 region is CASSPSRDTIEAFF. CDR3 nucleotide sequence: TGTGCCAGCAGCCCGAGCCGGGACACTATAGAAGCTTTCTTT.

This clonotype was found many times. The rearrangement joins TRBV29-1 to TRBJ2-7; D is unclear. The CDR3 length is 12 residues. CDR1 and CDR2 from the germline V gene are SQVTM and ANQGSEA. V was trimmed by 5 bases and J by 0 bases, leaving 8 bases between them. CDR3 in amino acids: CSVRPNSYEQYF. The CDR3 DNA reads TGCAGCGTTCGGCCTAACTCCTACGAGCAGTACTTC.

This clonotype was seen many times. The V and J genes are TRBV20-1 and TRBJ2-5, with D tentatively TRBD1 (5 bases). The CDR3 totals 16 residues. Deletions cut 0 bases from V and 2 bases from J, with 16 bases between. CDR1 is DFQATT, CDR2 SNEGSKA, per germline (reference sequence). As DNA, the CDR3 is TGCAGTGCTAGAGATCCCTGGGGCGCCTCTCAAGAGACCCAGTACTTC. Translated, it gives CSARDPWGASQETQYF.

This clonotype was picked up many times. This chain links TRBV9 with TRBJ2-7; D gene uncertain. The ends were cut back, 0 bases at V and 1 base at J, with 8 bases in the middle. The CDR3 loop spans 14 amino acids. Germline V lookup: CDR1 SGDLS, CDR2 YYNGEE. CDR3 DNA: TGTGCCAGCAGCGTAGATCCGTTTTCCTACGAGCAGTACTTC. It translates to CASSVDPFSYEQYF.

This clonotype showed up many times. The rearrangement uses TRBV20-1 and TRBJ2-7; D call uncertain. The CDR3 totals 14 residues. The germline gives CDR1 DFQATT, CDR2 SNEGSKA (reference sequence). With 0 bases removed from V and 0 bases from J, the gap between germline ends came to 9 bases. The CDR3 DNA reads as TGCAGTGCTAGAGAAAGGCTAGTCTCCTACGAGCAGTACTTC. This translates into CSARERLVSYEQYF.

V gene TRBV6-1 combines with J gene TRBJ2-1, with TRBD2 matching over 8 bases. Losses at the gene ends were 7 bases for V and 10 bases for J; bases not matched to a gene: 15. CDR3 length equals 15 residues. CDR1 is MNHNS and CDR2 is SASEGT in the germline V gene. CDR3 loop: CASTDWAGGPPEQFF. The CDR3 DNA reads TGTGCCAGCACCGACTGGGCGGGAGGACCCCCCGAGCAGTTCTTC.

V and J are TRBV18 and TRBJ2-6, with D hard to call. There are 15 residues in the CDR3. Between the trimmed V and J ends, which lost 3 bases and 2 bases, there was a span of 8 bases. Germline CDR1 KGHSH, CDR2 LQKENI. This chain's CDR3 is CASSPYGPGANVLTF. For the CDR3, the DNA is TGTGCCAGCTCACCTTATGGGCCTGGGGCCAACGTCCTGACTTTC.

This clonotype was seen at least ten times. The gene calls are TRBV11-2 and TRBJ2-5; D uncertain. In germline, CDR1 is SGHAT, CDR2 FQNNGV. This CDR3 comprises 12 residues. V lost 6 bases, J lost 1 base, and 6 bases lay in between. The CDR3 coding sequence is TGTGCCAGCAGGGGGATCCAAGAGACCCAGTACTTC. This sequence encodes CASRGIQETQYF.

This clonotype turned up a few times. The rearrangement uses TRBV19 and TRBJ1-2; D remains ambiguous. The CDR3 is 13 residues long. Germline assignment: CDR1 LNHDA and CDR2 SQIVND (reference sequence). V lost 5 bases, J lost 2 bases, and 9 bases lay in between. The CDR3 sequence: CASSEVWNYGYTF. In nucleotides, the CDR3 is TGTGCCAGTAGTGAAGTCTGGAACTATGGCTACACCTTC.

This clonotype occurred many times. The chain recombines TRBV20-1 with TRBJ2-5; D not resolved. Germline lookup yields CDR1 DFQATT and CDR2 SNEGSKA (reference sequence). Trimming removed 6 bases at V and 5 bases at J, with 16 bases between. CDR3 size: 13 residues. CDR3 in amino acids: CSAKPLGRETQYF. CDR3 coding DNA: TGCAGTGCCAAGCCCCTGGGCAGGGAGACCCAGTACTTC.

This clonotype was observed at least ten times. The genes are TRBV30 and TRBJ2-7; 9 bases agree with TRBD2. The V and J ends lost 2 bases and 4 bases, in that order; junction bases with no gene match: 12. CDR1 and CDR2 from the germline V gene are GTSNPN and SVGIG (reference sequence). The CDR3 totals 16 residues. The CDR3 nucleotides read TGTGCCTGGAGTCCTCAACCCGGACTAGCGATGTACGAGCAGTACTTC. Translating it yields CAWSPQPGLAMYEQYF.

This clonotype was seen many times. J is TRBJ1-1 and V is TRBV5-1; D is unresolved. The CDR3 sequence is 13 residues long. In germline, CDR1 is SGHRS, CDR2 YFSETQ. Trimming took off 2 bases at V and 5 bases at J, with 10 bases between the two ends. CDR3 sequence (DNA): TGCGCCAGCAGCTTTGGGGAGCGGACTGAAGCTTTCTTT. Its protein product is CASSFGERTEAFF.

This clonotype was counted ten times or more. This chain uses TRBV20-1 with TRBJ1-1, with 7 bases that match TRBD1. V lost 4 bases to trimming and J lost 1 base; unmatched junction nucleotides: 3. The CDR3 has 13 residues. Germline V lookup: CDR1 DFQATT, CDR2 SNEGSKA (reference sequence). The CDR3 DNA is TGCAGTGCTATCGGGACAGAGAACACTGAAGCTTTCTTT. Its protein is CSAIGTENTEAFF.

This clonotype has at least ten counts. The chain is built from TRBV27 and TRBJ2-3, with D uncertain. Germline-derived CDR1 and CDR2 are MNHEY and SMNVEV (reference sequence). The CDR3 length is 19 residues. Trimming pared 6 bases from V and 3 bases from J, leaving 28 bases between. The chain's CDR3 is CASRPPKTLLPRKTDTQYF. CDR3 in DNA: TGTGCCAGCAGACCTCCTAAGACCCTTTTACCCCGGAAGACAGATACGCAGTATTTT.

This clonotype has ten or more counts. CDR3 nucleotides: TGTGCCAGCTCCCCTGAAAAGGGCTTGAACACTGAAGCTTTCTTT. Amino acid sequence: CASSPEKGLNTEAFF. The rearrangement links TRBV18 to TRBJ1-1; D is uncertain. CDR1 is KGHSH, CDR2 LQKENI, per germline. V was shortened by 6 bases and J by 0 bases, with 14 bases between the two germline ends. The CDR3 loop spans 15 amino acids.

The chain couples TRBV25-1 to TRBJ1-1; D possibly corresponds to TRBD1 (5 bases). Germline loops: CDR1 MGHDK, CDR2 SYGVNS. The CDR3 contains 14 residues. Between the trimmed V and J ends, which lost 7 bases and 5 bases, there was a span of 17 bases. In DNA form, the CDR3 reads TGTGCCAGCACCCGTGGTGGGGGGGGGACTGAAGCTTTCTTT. Its protein is CASTRGGGGTEAFF.

The table lists this clonotype with many counts. This chain uses TRBV28 with TRBJ2-7; 8 bases map to TRBD1. Trimming cost V 6 bases and J 3 bases; bases outside gene matches: 7. The CDR3 sequence is 14 residues long. The germline V gene encodes CDR1 MDHEN and CDR2 SYDVKM. The CDR3 reads CASRLTGVNYEQYF. The CDR3 coding sequence is TGTGCCAGCAGACTGACAGGGGTAAACTACGAGCAGTACTTC.

Turning to this clonotype: A far larger clone lies a single base away; this is likely a read error. V gene TRBV28 combines with J gene TRBJ1-1, with a possible D match to TRBD1 (5 bases). The CDR3 is 13 residues long. Germline V gives CDR1 MDHEN, CDR2 SYDVKM. CDR3 DNA: TGTGCCAGCAGTTTTCAGGGTCGGACTGAAGCTCTCTTT. Protein: CASSFQGRTEALF.

This clonotype was picked up many times. The genes are TRBV2 and TRBJ1-2; D is unresolved. Trimming took 6 bases from V and 0 from J, leaving 11 bases between them. This CDR3 is built from 14 residues. CDR1 is SNHLY, CDR2 FYNNEI, per germline. The CDR3 region is CASRPTGSNYGYTF. CDR3 sequence (DNA): TGTGCCAGCAGGCCGACGGGGTCTAACTATGGCTACACCTTC.

In its sample, this clonotype was seen many times. DNA of the CDR3: TGCAGTGCTAGCCCATTACAGGGGGGGAGGGAGACCCAGTACTTC. Protein product: CSASPLQGGRETQYF. This chain uses TRBV20-1 with TRBJ2-5; TRBD1 is a possible D gene (8 bases). In germline, CDR1 is DFQATT, CDR2 SNEGSKA (reference sequence). Trimming removed 3 bases at V and 5 bases at J, with 19 bases between. CDR3 length: 15 amino acids.

This clonotype has a count of ten or more. The chain uses TRBV2 and TRBJ2-1; 8 bases align to TRBD1. V shed 6 bases, J shed 1 base, and the junction held 5 bases outside the gene matches. The CDR3 runs to 15 residues. Germline values: CDR1 SNHLY, CDR2 FYNNEI. As DNA, the CDR3 is TGTGCCAGCAGCGACCGGGACAGGTCCTACAATGAGCAGTTCTTC. Its translation: CASSDRDRSYNEQFF. Filled out from reference TRBV2 and TRBJ2-1, the complete variable domain reads EPEVTQTPSHQVTQMGQEVILRCVPISNHLYFYWYRQILGQKVEFLVSFYNNEISEKSEIFDDQFSVERPDGSNFTLKIRSTKLEDSAMYFCASSDRDRSYNEQFFGPGTRLTVL.

CDR3 amino acids: CASSLASSGEPLGYTF. CDR3 DNA sequence: TGCGCCAGCAGCCTGGCGTCGTCAGGGGAACCTCTTGGCTACACCTTC. This chain joins TRBV5-1 and TRBJ1-2; D might be TRBD1 (6 bases). Germline V gene data show CDR1 as SGHRS and CDR2 as YFSETQ. With 4 bases removed from V and 7 bases from J, the gap between germline ends came to 23 bases. The CDR3 covers 16 residues.

This clonotype was observed a few times. The V gene is TRBV20-1, the J gene TRBJ1-4; D is uncertain. CDR3 length: 14 residues. Germline-derived CDR1 and CDR2 are DFQATT and SNEGSKA (reference sequence). Trimming left V 4 bases short and J 7 bases short, with 16 bases between. CDR3 sequence (DNA): TGCAGTGCTAAAATTTGGCCTGACGGTGAAAAACTGTTTTTT. This translates into CSAKIWPDGEKLFF.

This clonotype was counted a single time. J is TRBJ2-5 and V is TRBV3-1; D ambiguous. The CDR3 runs to 15 residues. V was shortened by 1 base and J by 5 bases, with 14 bases between the two germline ends. The V gene's germline CDR1 is LGHDT and CDR2 YNNKEL (reference sequence). Here the CDR3 reads CASSQGPAGRETQYF. Here the CDR3 DNA reads TGTGCCAGCAGCCAAGGGCCCGCCGGCCGGGAGACCCAGTACTTC.

This clonotype was seen at least ten times. This chain uses TRBV18 with TRBJ2-1, with D tentatively TRBD1 (5 bases). Germline CDR1 KGHSH, CDR2 LQKENI. V lost 2 bases and J 8 bases, leaving 16 bases between the germline ends. This CDR3 is built from 15 residues. The CDR3 sequence: CASSPRTIRSYEQFF. As DNA, the CDR3 is TGTGCCAGCTCACCAAGGACAATTCGTTCTTATGAGCAGTTCTTC.

As concerns this clonotype: A much larger clone lies a single base off, so this may be a read error. The chain has TRBV28 and TRBJ1-5; 9 bases are a match to TRBD1. The CDR3 consists of 15 residues. The germline V gene has CDR1 MDHEN and CDR2 SYDVKM. Written as DNA, the CDR3 is TGTGCCAGCGCGACAGGGGGTATACTCAATCAGCTCCAGCATTTT. This sequence encodes CASATGGILNQLQHF.

This clonotype was counted many times. The chain employs TRBV5-1 and TRBJ1-5; D not resolved. V was clipped by 4 bases and J by 0 bases, with 14 bases between them. CDR1 and CDR2 (germline): SGHRS, YFSETQ. There are 16 residues in the CDR3. CDR3 sequence reads: CASSARPEYSNQPQHF. The CDR3 region has the DNA TGCGCCAGCAGCGCTAGGCCGGAATATAGCAATCAGCCCCAGCATTTT.

This clonotype has a count of ten or more. The J gene is TRBJ1-5, the V gene TRBV7-2, with no clear D. Looked up from germline, CDR1 is SGHTA and CDR2 is FQGNSA. CDR3 size: 17 residues. V lost 0 bases, J lost 0 bases, and 12 bases lay in between. The CDR3 nucleotides are TGTGCCAGCAGCTTAGCCCTATTAACATATAGCAATCAGCCCCAGCATTTT. Translating gives CASSLALLTYSNQPQHF.